These 10 T cell receptor beta chains share one sample of origin, sequenced in a study of blood T cell repertoires in COVID-19. Generated by immunoSEQ multiplex PCR, the TCRdb table keeps only in-frame clones and is missing some. The repertoire holds about 57,000 clones, with roughly 86% as singletons. The sample taken for sequencing was peripheral blood. All receptors come from an elderly woman with acute or convalescent COVID-19.

The chain combines TRBV2 with TRBJ1-1, with TRBD1 identical over 8 bases. The CDR3 has 14 residues. Germline CDR1 and CDR2: SNHLY and FYNNEI. Unmatched junction bases numbered 7, after V lost 6 bases and J lost 4 bases. The CDR3 coding sequence is TGTGCCAGCAGAGAGACAGGGGTGGGCACTGAAGCTTTCTTT. Translated: CASRETGVGTEAFF.

The rearrangement uses TRBV9 and TRBJ1-2; D is unclear. V lost 0 bases and J lost 0, with 12 bases in between. The V gene's germline CDR1 is SGDLS and CDR2 YYNGEE. The CDR3 extends over 16 amino acids. The CDR3 DNA reads as TGTGCCAGCAGCGTAGCGGTTGGAGGGACTAACTATGGCTACACCTTC. Translation: CASSVAVGGTNYGYTF.

CDR3 amino acids: CASSIAGTTTEAFF. CDR3 DNA: TGTGCCAGCAGCATAGCCGGGACTACCACTGAAGCTTTCTTT. The chain recombines TRBV11-2 with TRBJ1-1; D perhaps matches TRBD1 (5 bases). The germline V and J ends were trimmed by 5 bases and 4 bases, with 14 bases remaining between them. The CDR3 length is 14 residues. Germline CDR1 reads SGHAT; CDR2 reads FQNNGV.

The chain couples TRBV6-5 to TRBJ2-7; D unclear. The CDR3 totals 13 residues. V was trimmed by 2 bases and J by 3 bases, leaving 8 bases between them. Germline loops: CDR1 MNHEY, CDR2 SVGAGI. CDR3 nucleotides: TGTGCCAGCAGTTACGGAGAGCGCTACGAGCAGTACTTC. Protein product: CASSYGERYEQYF.

This clone was picked up one time. The CDR3 nucleotides read TGTGCCAGCAGCCAAGATCAGCGGGATAACGGGGAGCTGTTTTTT. Its translation is CASSQDQRDNGELFF. This rearrangement joins TRBV4-2 to TRBJ2-2; 7 nucleotides match TRBD2. Looked up from germline, CDR1 is LGHNA and CDR2 is YNFKEQ. The CDR3 has 15 residues. V trimming: 0 bases; J trimming: 7 bases; junction bases outside the gene matches: 5.

The chain has TRBV5-1 and TRBJ1-1; D is undetermined. Trimming stripped 0 bases from V and 0 bases from J, with 9 bases between. CDR1 is SGHRS, CDR2 YFSETQ, per germline. There are 15 residues in the CDR3. CDR3 protein: CASSLAGKVNTEAFF. CDR3 nucleotide sequence: TGCGCCAGCAGCTTGGCCGGGAAAGTGAACACTGAAGCTTTCTTT.

The J gene is TRBJ2-5, the V gene TRBV5-4; D may be TRBD2 (7 bases). Trimming shortened V by 0 bases and J by 4 bases, and 16 bases separated the two germline ends. This CDR3 is 16 amino acids long. Germline values: CDR1 SGHNT, CDR2 YYREEE (reference sequence). The CDR3 coding sequence is TGTGCCAGCAGCTTGGAGGCCGGGGGGCTGTTAGAGACCCAGTACTTC. Protein: CASSLEAGGLLETQYF. The variable domain in full, with the rest retrieved from reference TRBV5-4 and TRBJ2-5, is ETGVTQSPTHLIKTRGQQVTLRCSSQSGHNTVSWYQQALGQGPQFIFQYYREEENGRGNFPPRFSGLQFPNYSSELNVNALELDDSALYLCASSLEAGGLLETQYFGPGTRLLVL.

V and J are TRBV11-1 and TRBJ2-5; 8 nucleotides match TRBD1. Germline V gives CDR1 SGHAT, CDR2 FQDESV (reference sequence). The V segment lost 1 base and the J segment 5 bases; nucleotides outside the gene matches: 6. CDR3 length: 15 residues. The CDR3 loop is CASSLVGTGRETQYF. The CDR3 region has the DNA TGTGCCAGCAGCTTAGTGGGGACAGGCCGGGAGACCCAGTACTTC.

V is TRBV5-1 and J is TRBJ2-1; 7 bases line up with TRBD2. The CDR3 consists of 11 residues. Germline V gene sequence: CDR1 SGHRS, CDR2 YFSETQ. V lost 3 bases to trimming and J lost 9 bases; unmatched junction nucleotides: 0. The CDR3, as DNA: TGCGCCAGCAGCTGGGGGGGTGAGCAGTTCTTC. The encoded protein is CASSWGGEQFF.

The chain links TRBV10-1 to TRBJ2-5; TRBD1 agrees at 8 bases. J gave up 5 bases and V 3 bases, and 8 bases lay outside the gene matches. CDR1 is WNHNN, CDR2 SYGVQD, per germline (reference sequence). CDR3 length equals 15 residues. Here the CDR3 reads CASSDSGTGAETQYF. The CDR3 DNA follows: TGCGCCAGCAGTGATTCCGGGACAGGCGCGGAGACCCAGTACTTC.